These 27 T cell receptor beta chains originate from one sample sequenced in a study of T-cell memory formation after mild COVID-19. TCRdb re-analysed the 5' RACE reads in MiXCR, keeping a single row per CDR3 protein. Here the sample spans about 190,000 distinct CDR3 sequences, about 17% being singletons. Sequencing was performed on PBMCs or a T cell subset sorted from them (not recorded which). The receptor set was obtained from an adult woman who had mild COVID-19 (a few samples of this study predate the infection). Cell type and time point are not known.

This clonotype has just one count. The chain has TRBV3-1 and TRBJ1-1; D remains ambiguous. This CDR3 has 17 residues. V shed 0 bases and J shed 4 bases, with 18 bases lying between them. From germline, CDR1 is LGHDT and CDR2 YNNKEL (reference sequence). CDR3 in amino acids: CASSQDNLINVRTEAFF. CDR3 DNA sequence: TGTGCCAGCAGCCAAGATAATTTAATTAACGTACGCACTGAAGCTTTCTTT.

The sample holds a few counts of this clonotype. J is TRBJ1-4 and V is TRBV13; TRBD1 might be the D (5 bases). CDR1 PRHDT and CDR2 FYEKMQ come from the germline V gene (reference sequence). The V end was cut by 2 bases, the J end by 4 bases, with 14 bases between. This CDR3 has 16 amino acids. The CDR3 here is CASSLRGPSGNEKLFF. In DNA, the CDR3 is TGTGCCAGCAGCTTAAGGGGTCCCTCGGGTAATGAAAAACTGTTTTTT.

This clonotype was seen more than once but under ten times. The chain couples TRBV6-5 to TRBJ1-2; unclear D gene. The germline V gene encodes CDR1 MNHEY and CDR2 SVGAGI. The CDR3 runs 15 residues. Trimming cost V 2 bases and J 0 bases, with 10 bases left between them. CDR3 bases: TGTGCCAGCAGTTACAGTAGTTGGTCTAACTATGGCTACACCTTC. The encoded protein is CASSYSSWSNYGYTF.

CDR3 bases: TGTGCCACCGGGGACGGAGGCGGAGCTTTCTTT. Its protein is CATGDGGGAFF. The chain recombines TRBV10-3 with TRBJ1-1, with D possibly TRBD1 on 5 matching bases. V was shortened by 10 bases and J by 10 bases, with 16 bases between the two germline ends. Per germline, CDR1 ENHRY and CDR2 SYGVKD. CDR3 length: 11 residues.

The rearrangement links TRBV12-3 or TRBV12-4 to TRBJ1-1; D remains unclear. Trimming removed 3 bases from V and 5 bases from J, with 19 bases in between. CDR3 length: 16 amino acids. The chain's CDR3 is CASSLLSPKLVTEAFF. The CDR3 DNA reads as TGTGCCAGCAGTTTGCTCAGCCCCAAACTGGTGACTGAAGCTTTCTTT.

Only a few counts were recorded for this clonotype. V and J are TRBV12-3 or TRBV12-4 and TRBJ2-1; TRBD2 matches 7 bases. The V and J ends lost 4 bases and 9 bases, in that order; junction bases with no gene match: 9. The CDR3 covers 14 residues. The CDR3 DNA is TGTGCCAGCAGTTCCGGGACTAATCCGGGTGAGCAGTTCTTC. Encoded protein: CASSSGTNPGEQFF.

The chain joins TRBV30 to TRBJ2-3, with 9 bases identical to TRBD1. With V trimmed by 7 bases and J by 4 bases, 6 bases remained unmatched. The CDR3 has 13 amino acids. CDR1 GTSNPN and CDR2 SVGIG come from the germline V gene (reference sequence). For the CDR3, the DNA is TGTGCCTCTGGGACAGGGTTAGCAGATACGCAGTATTTT. Amino acids: CASGTGLADTQYF. Using reference TRBV30 and TRBJ2-3 for the parts outside the CDR3, the full variable domain is SQTIHQWPATLVQPVGSPLSLECTVEGTSNPNLYWYRQAAGRGLQLLFYSVGIGQISSEVPQNLSASRPQDRQFILSSKKLLLSDSGFYLCASGTGLADTQYFGPGTRLTVL.

This clonotype came up a few times. The chain carries TRBV4-1 and TRBJ2-7; D uncertain. The CDR3 runs to 13 residues. The ends were cut back, 0 bases at V and 1 base at J, with 4 bases in the middle. Per the germline V gene, CDR1 is MGHRA and CDR2 is YSYEKL. The CDR3, as DNA: TGCGCCAGCAGCCAAGATCGTTCCTACGAGCAGTACTTC. It encodes CASSQDRSYEQYF.

This chain joins TRBV11-2 and TRBJ1-1; weak D call: TRBD1 (6 bases). Trimming shortened V by 5 bases and J by 6 bases, and 16 bases separated the two germline ends. The germline V gene encodes CDR1 SGHAT and CDR2 FQNNGV. The CDR3 covers 14 residues. CDR3: CASSPLRGGPEAFF. CDR3 DNA: TGTGCCAGCAGCCCACTCAGGGGTGGTCCTGAAGCTTTCTTT.

Only a few counts were recorded for this clonotype. The chain recombines TRBV12-3 or TRBV12-4 with TRBJ2-1, with a weak D call TRBD2 (6 bases). The CDR3 runs 15 residues. With 3 bases removed from V and 5 bases from J, the gap between germline ends came to 14 bases. CDR3 nucleotides: TGTGCCAGCAGTTTGCACGGGAGTTCAGACAATGAGCAGTTCTTC. Translated: CASSLHGSSDNEQFF.

In this sample, this clonotype turned up many times. The CDR3 loop is CASSFSLNTEAFF. CDR3 in DNA: TGTGCCAGCAGCTTTTCCCTGAACACTGAAGCTTTCTTT. The chain employs TRBV7-3 and TRBJ1-1; no clear D gene. The CDR3 runs 13 residues. V lost 3 bases to trimming and J lost 0 bases, with 5 bases between them. Germline loops: CDR1 SGHTA, CDR2 FQGTGA.

The chain links TRBV3-1 to TRBJ1-1; D unresolved. Per the germline V gene, CDR1 is LGHDT and CDR2 is YNNKEL (reference sequence). V lost 4 bases and J lost 4, with 16 bases in between. This CDR3 is 15 amino acids long. DNA of the CDR3: TGTGCCAGCAGCCCCTTCCGGACCCTGGGCACTGAAGCTTTCTTT. Protein: CASSPFRTLGTEAFF.

This clonotype was detected once. The V call is TRBV5-1, the J call TRBJ2-3; D might be TRBD1 or TRBD2, each matching 5 bases. The CDR3 totals 13 residues. Per germline, CDR1 SGHRS and CDR2 YFSETQ. Trimming removed 9 bases from V and 5 bases from J, with 16 bases in between. CDR3 residues: CATREGPKDTQYF. As DNA, the CDR3 is TGCGCCACCCGTGAGGGGCCAAAAGATACGCAGTATTTT.

The sample holds many counts of this clonotype. The chain couples TRBV20-1 to TRBJ1-2; 9 bases map to TRBD1. CDR1 and CDR2 (germline): DFQATT, SNEGSKA (reference sequence). V trimming: 6 bases; J trimming: 4 bases; junction bases outside the gene matches: 9. The CDR3 sequence is 14 residues long. The CDR3 loop is CSAQGQGISYGYTF. As DNA, the CDR3 is TGCAGTGCGCAGGGACAGGGAATCTCCTATGGCTACACCTTC.

There are a few counts of this clonotype. This sequence joins TRBV15 and TRBJ2-3; 8 nucleotides agree with TRBD2. The CDR3 is 13 amino acids. V trimming: 10 bases; J trimming: 3 bases; junction bases outside the gene matches: 6. Germline V lookup: CDR1 LNHNV, CDR2 YYDKDF (reference sequence). CDR3 nucleotides: TGTGCCATCGCGGGGGGAGGGACAGATACGCAGTATTTT. Protein sequence: CAIAGGGTDTQYF.

The table lists this clonotype with a few counts. This chain uses TRBV20-1 with TRBJ2-1, with D tentatively TRBD2 (5 bases). With 0 bases removed from V and 15 bases from J, the gap between germline ends came to 24 bases. CDR3 length equals 15 residues. The V gene's germline CDR1 is DFQATT and CDR2 SNEGSKA (reference sequence). CDR3 coding DNA: TGCAGTGCTAGAGATCAGAGGGCTGACGGGCGGACGAGGTTCTTC. It codes for CSARDQRADGRTRFF.

V gene TRBV5-8 combines with J gene TRBJ1-2, with D unresolved. This CDR3 is built from 12 residues. Per the germline V gene, CDR1 is SGHTS and CDR2 is YDEGEE. V was trimmed by 1 base and J by 5 bases, leaving 6 bases between them. The CDR3 reads CASSLMIYGYTF. DNA for the CDR3: TGTGCCAGCAGCTTGATGATATATGGCTACACCTTC. The complete variable domain, with remaining parts taken from reference TRBV5-8 and TRBJ1-2, reads EAGVTQSPTHLIKTRGQQATLRCSPISGHTSVYWYQQALGLGLQFLLWYDEGEERNRGNFPPRFSGRQFPNYSSELNVNALELEDSALYLCASSLMIYGYTFGSGTRLTVV.

This chain uses TRBV5-1 with TRBJ2-6; possibly TRBD1 or TRBD2 for D (5 bases each). The V gene lost 3 bases and the J gene lost 2 bases, with 12 bases spanning the gap. Per germline, CDR1 SGHRS and CDR2 YFSETQ. This CDR3 comprises 16 residues. CDR3 nucleotides: TGCGCCAGCAGCTCTGGGACCGAAACTGGGGCCAACGTCCTGACTTTC. Encoded protein: CASSSGTETGANVLTF.

This clonotype was observed a few times. The chain employs TRBV5-1 and TRBJ2-3; a weak D match, TRBD1 (6 bases). Per germline, CDR1 SGHRS and CDR2 YFSETQ. V was trimmed by 0 bases and J by 4 bases, leaving 12 bases between them. The CDR3 consists of 15 residues. The CDR3 loop is CASSLDGGPSDTQYF. The DNA for the CDR3 is TGCGCCAGCAGCTTGGATGGGGGCCCGTCAGATACGCAGTATTTT.

This clonotype was seen ten or more times. Here the CDR3 reads CASSLDLAAGELFF. The CDR3 DNA follows: TGTGCCAGCAGCTTAGATCTAGCCGCCGGGGAGCTGTTTTTT. V gene TRBV7-8 combines with J gene TRBJ2-2; D possibly corresponds to TRBD2 (5 bases). CDR3 length equals 14 residues. The V gene lost 1 base and the J gene lost 6 bases, with 9 bases spanning the gap. Germline V gives CDR1 SGHVS, CDR2 FQNEAQ.

In its sample, this clonotype was seen a few times. This chain links TRBV10-3 with TRBJ1-5; no definite D call. The CDR3 runs 15 residues. In germline, CDR1 is ENHRY, CDR2 SYGVKD. V was pared by 0 bases and J by 0 bases, with 6 bases between. CDR3 DNA: TGTGCCATCAGTGAGTCAGCACTTAGCAATCAGCCCCAGCATTTT. It yields the protein CAISESALSNQPQHF.

The J gene is TRBJ2-2, the V gene TRBV9, with D possibly being TRBD2 (6 bases). Trimming shortened V by 0 bases and J by 7 bases, and 13 bases separated the two germline ends. The germline gives CDR1 SGDLS, CDR2 YYNGEE. The CDR3 sequence is 15 residues long. DNA of the CDR3: TGTGCCAGCAGCGTAGTCGGGGGAGCGGGCGGGGAGCTGTTTTTT. Translated: CASSVVGGAGGELFF. Variable domain in full (rest from reference TRBV9 and TRBJ2-2): DSGVTQTPKHLITATGQRVTLRCSPRSGDLSVYWYQQSLDQGLQFLIQYYNGEERAKGNILERFSAQQFPDLHSELNLSSLELGDSALYFCASSVVGGAGGELFFGEGSRLTVL.

The V and J genes are TRBV7-2 and TRBJ2-3, with a weak D call TRBD1 (6 bases). V was clipped by 2 bases and J by 5 bases, with 11 bases between them. Germline V CDR1 and CDR2: SGHTA, FQGNSA. The CDR3 sequence is 14 residues long. The chain's CDR3 is CASSLTGQGDTQYF. The CDR3 bases are TGTGCCAGCAGCTTAACAGGGCAAGGAGATACGCAGTATTTT.

The rearrangement uses TRBV24-1 and TRBJ1-1; D call uncertain. V shed 2 bases and J shed 0 bases, with 3 bases lying between them. The germline gives CDR1 KGHDR, CDR2 SFDVKD. The CDR3 loop spans 13 amino acids. The CDR3 spells CATSDSMNTEAFF. The DNA of the CDR3 is TGTGCCACCAGTGATTCAATGAACACTGAAGCTTTCTTT.

The chain has TRBV11-2 and TRBJ1-2; D might be TRBD1 (5 bases). With 7 bases removed from V and 2 bases from J, the gap between germline ends came to 20 bases. Germline V gene data show CDR1 as SGHAT and CDR2 as FQNNGV. The CDR3 loop spans 16 amino acids. CDR3 in amino acids: CASNGGAGQVNYGYTF. CDR3 coding DNA: TGTGCCAGCAACGGTGGGGCAGGGCAGGTGAACTATGGCTACACCTTC.

A few counts support this clonotype. The gene calls are TRBV5-1 and TRBJ2-1; D is perhaps TRBD1 (6 bases). Germline-derived CDR1 and CDR2 are SGHRS and YFSETQ. The CDR3 runs to 16 residues. V lost 4 bases and J 1 base, leaving 15 bases between the germline ends. DNA for the CDR3: TGCGCCAGCAGCCCGGCAGAGGGGGTATCCTACAATGAGCAGTTCTTC. Translated, it gives CASSPAEGVSYNEQFF. Filled out from reference TRBV5-1 and TRBJ2-1, the complete variable domain reads KAGVTQTPRYLIKTRGQQVTLSCSPISGHRSVSWYQQTPGQGLQFLFEYFSETQRNKGNFPGRFSGRQFSNSRSEMNVSTLELGDSALYLCASSPAEGVSYNEQFFGPGTRLTVL.

The chain employs TRBV9 and TRBJ1-2; 11 bases match TRBD1. This CDR3 is 15 amino acids long. The germline V gene encodes CDR1 SGDLS and CDR2 YYNGEE. The ends lost 3 bases at V and 2 bases at J; junction bases unmatched: 3. In DNA, the CDR3 is TGTGCCAGCAGCGCGCGGACAGGGGGCAACTATGGCTACACCTTC. Its translation: CASSARTGGNYGYTF.